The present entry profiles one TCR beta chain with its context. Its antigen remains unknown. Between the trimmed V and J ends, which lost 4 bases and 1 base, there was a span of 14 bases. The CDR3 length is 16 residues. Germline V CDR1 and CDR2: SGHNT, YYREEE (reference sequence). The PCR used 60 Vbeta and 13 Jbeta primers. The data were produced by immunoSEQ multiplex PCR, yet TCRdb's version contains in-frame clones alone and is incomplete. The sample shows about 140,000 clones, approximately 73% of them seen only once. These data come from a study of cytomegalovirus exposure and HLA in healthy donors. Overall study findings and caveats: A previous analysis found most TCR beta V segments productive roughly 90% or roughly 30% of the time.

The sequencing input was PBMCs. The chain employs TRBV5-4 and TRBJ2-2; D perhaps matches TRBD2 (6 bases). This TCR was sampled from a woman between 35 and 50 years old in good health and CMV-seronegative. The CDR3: CASSLGRRQNTGELFF. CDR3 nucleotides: TGTGCCAGCAGCCTTGGGAGGCGTCAGAACACCGGGGAGCTGTTTTTT.